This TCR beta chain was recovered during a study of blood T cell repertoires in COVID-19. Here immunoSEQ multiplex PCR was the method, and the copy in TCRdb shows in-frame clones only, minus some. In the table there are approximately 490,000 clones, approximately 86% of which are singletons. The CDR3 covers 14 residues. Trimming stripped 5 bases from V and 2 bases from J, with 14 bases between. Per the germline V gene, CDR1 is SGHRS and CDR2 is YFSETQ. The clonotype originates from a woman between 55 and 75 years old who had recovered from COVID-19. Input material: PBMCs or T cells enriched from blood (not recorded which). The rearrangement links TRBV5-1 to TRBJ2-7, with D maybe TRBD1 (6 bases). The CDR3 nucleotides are TGCGCCAGCAGATACCAACAGGGTCCCTACGAGCAGTACTTC. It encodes CASRYQQGPYEQYF.